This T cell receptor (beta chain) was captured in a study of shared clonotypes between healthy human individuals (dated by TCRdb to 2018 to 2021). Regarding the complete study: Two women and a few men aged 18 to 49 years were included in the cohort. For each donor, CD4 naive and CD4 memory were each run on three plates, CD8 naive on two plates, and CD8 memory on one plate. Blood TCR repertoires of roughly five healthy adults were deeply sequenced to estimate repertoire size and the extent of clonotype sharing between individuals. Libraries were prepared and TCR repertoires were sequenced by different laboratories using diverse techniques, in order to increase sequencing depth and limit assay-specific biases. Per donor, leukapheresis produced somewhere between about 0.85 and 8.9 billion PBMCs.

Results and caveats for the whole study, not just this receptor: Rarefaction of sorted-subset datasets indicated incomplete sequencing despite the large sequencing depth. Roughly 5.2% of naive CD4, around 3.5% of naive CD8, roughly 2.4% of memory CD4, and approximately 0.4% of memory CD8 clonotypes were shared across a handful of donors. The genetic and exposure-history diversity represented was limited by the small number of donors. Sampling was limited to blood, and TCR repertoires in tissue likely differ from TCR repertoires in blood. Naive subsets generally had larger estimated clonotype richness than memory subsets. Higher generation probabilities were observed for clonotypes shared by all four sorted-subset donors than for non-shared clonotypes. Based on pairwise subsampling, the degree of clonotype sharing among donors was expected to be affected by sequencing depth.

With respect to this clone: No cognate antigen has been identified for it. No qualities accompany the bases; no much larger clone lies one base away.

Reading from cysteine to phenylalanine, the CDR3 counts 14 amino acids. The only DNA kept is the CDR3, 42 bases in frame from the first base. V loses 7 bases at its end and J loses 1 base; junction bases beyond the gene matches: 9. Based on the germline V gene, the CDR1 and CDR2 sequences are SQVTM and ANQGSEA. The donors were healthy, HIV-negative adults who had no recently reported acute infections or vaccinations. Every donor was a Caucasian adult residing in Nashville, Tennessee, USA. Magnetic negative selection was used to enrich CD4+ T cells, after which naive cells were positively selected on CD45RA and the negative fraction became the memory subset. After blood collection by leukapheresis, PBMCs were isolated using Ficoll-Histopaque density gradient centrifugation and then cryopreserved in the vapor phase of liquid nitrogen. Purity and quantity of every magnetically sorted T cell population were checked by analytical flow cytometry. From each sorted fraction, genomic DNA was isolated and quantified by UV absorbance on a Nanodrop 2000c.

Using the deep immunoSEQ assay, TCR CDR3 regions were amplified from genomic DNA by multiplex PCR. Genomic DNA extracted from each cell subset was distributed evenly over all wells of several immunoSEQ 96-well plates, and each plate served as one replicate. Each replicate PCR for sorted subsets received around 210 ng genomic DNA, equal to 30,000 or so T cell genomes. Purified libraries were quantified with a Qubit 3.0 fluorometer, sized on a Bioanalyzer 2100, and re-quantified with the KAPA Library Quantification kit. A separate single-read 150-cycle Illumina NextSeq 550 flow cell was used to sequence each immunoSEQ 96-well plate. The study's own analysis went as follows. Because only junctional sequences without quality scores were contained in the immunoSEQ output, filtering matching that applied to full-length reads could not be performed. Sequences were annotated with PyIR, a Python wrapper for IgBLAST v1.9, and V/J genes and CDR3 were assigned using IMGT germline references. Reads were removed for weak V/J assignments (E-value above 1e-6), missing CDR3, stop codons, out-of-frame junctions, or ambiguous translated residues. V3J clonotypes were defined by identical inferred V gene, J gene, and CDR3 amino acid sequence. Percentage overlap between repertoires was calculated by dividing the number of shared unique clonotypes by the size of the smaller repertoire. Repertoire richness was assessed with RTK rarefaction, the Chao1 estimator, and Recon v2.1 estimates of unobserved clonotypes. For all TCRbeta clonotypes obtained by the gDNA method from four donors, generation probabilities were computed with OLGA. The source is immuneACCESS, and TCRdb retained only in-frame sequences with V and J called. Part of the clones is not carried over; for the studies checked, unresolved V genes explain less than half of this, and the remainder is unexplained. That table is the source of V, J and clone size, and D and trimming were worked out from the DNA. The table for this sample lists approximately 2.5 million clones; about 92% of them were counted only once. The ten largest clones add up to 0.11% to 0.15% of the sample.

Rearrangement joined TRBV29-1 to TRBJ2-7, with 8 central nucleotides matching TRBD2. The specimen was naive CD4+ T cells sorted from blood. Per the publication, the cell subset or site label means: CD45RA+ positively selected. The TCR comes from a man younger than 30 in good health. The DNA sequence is TGCAGCGCTAGGCTGGCTAGCGGGTCCTACGAGCAGTACTTC. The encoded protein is CSARLASGSYEQYF.